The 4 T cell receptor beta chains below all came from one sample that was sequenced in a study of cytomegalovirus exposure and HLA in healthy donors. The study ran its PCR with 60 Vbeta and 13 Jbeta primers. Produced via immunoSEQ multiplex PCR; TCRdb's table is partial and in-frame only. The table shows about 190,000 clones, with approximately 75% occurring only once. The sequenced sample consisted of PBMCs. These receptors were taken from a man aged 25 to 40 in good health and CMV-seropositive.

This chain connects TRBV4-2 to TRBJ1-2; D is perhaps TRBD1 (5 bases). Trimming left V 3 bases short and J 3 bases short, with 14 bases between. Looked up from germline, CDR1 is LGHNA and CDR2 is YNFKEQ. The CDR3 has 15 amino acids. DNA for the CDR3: TGTGCCAGCAGCCACCCGGGCAGGGCGGACTATGGCTACACCTTC. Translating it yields CASSHPGRADYGYTF.

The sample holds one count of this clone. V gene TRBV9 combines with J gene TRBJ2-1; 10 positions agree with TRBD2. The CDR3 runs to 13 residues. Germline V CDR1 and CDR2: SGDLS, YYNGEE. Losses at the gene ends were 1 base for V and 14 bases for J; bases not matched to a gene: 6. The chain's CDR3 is CASSVIAGGVEFF. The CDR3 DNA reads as TGTGCCAGCAGCGTAATAGCGGGGGGTGTTGAGTTCTTC.

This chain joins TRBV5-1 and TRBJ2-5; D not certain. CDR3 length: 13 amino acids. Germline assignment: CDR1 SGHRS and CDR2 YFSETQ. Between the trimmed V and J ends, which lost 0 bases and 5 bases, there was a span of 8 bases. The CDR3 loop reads CASSLGGLETQYF. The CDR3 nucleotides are TGCGCCAGCAGCTTGGGAGGTCTGGAGACCCAGTACTTC.

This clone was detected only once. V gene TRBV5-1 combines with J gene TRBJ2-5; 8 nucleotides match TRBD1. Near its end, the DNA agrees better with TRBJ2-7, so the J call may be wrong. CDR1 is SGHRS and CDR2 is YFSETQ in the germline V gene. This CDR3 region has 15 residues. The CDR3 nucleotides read TGCGCCAGCAGCTTGGGGGACAGGTTAGGCGACGAGCAGTACTTC. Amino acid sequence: CASSLGDRLGDEQYF.